Here is one TCR beta chain with its context. Per the germline V gene, CDR1 is SQVTM and CDR2 is ANQGSEA. J was trimmed by 4 bases and V by 6 bases; bases with no gene match: 5. The CDR3 extends over 12 amino acids. This sample was taken from a study of blood T cell repertoires in COVID-19. Study overall: The cDNA or gDNA used as material had been derived from T cells, B-cell-depleted T cells, or PBMCs.

TCRdb's table, derived via immunoSEQ multiplex PCR, lists solely in-frame clones and lacks some. The sample shows 120,000 to 150,000 clones, roughly 78% of them seen only once. The rearrangement links TRBV29-1 to TRBJ1-2; 7 nucleotides line up with TRBD1. This sequence originates from a man between 60 and 75 years old with acute or convalescent COVID-19. What was sequenced was peripheral blood. The CDR3 DNA follows: TGCAGCGTGCCGACAGGGACCTATGGCTACACCTTC. This sequence encodes CSVPTGTYGYTF. Full variable domain (outside the CDR3, taken from reference TRBV29-1 and TRBJ1-2): SAVISQKPSRDICQRGTSLTIQCQVDSQVTMMFWYRQQPGQSLTLIATANQGSEATYESGFVIDKFPISRPNLTFSTLTVSNMSPEDSSIYLCSVPTGTYGYTFGSGTRLTVV.